The source of this T cell receptor beta chain is a study of read filtering for tumor transcriptome and immune sequencing. Study-level information: IR-seq gave about 4.05 to 11 million TCR reads per sample; RNA-seq gave roughly 80 to 1273.

Molecular barcoded adaptors covering alpha/delta and beta/gamma chains were used on about 390 ng RNA. Via MiXCR, TCRdb re-called the reads, giving one row per CDR3 protein. The data contain about 130,000 distinct CDR3 sequences, roughly 13% of them singletons. This clonotype showed up just a few times. Deletions cut 1 base from V and 4 bases from J, with 11 bases between. The CDR3 has 15 residues. The germline CDR1 and CDR2 sequences are SGHVS and FNYEAQ. The source material was a population of CD138-negative cells sorted from bone marrow. This receptor was obtained from a donor aged 40 or over with multiple myeloma. The rearrangement links TRBV7-6 to TRBJ2-1; tentatively, D is TRBD1 or TRBD2 (5 bases each). The CDR3 sequence is CASSLGGTRYNEQFF. The CDR3 DNA sequence: TGTGCCAGCAGCTTAGGGGGGACCCGTTACAATGAGCAGTTCTTC.